This T cell receptor beta chain was observed in a study of CD8+ T cells in alopecia areata. Turning to the study itself: Each day, treated patients took oral tofacitinib twice, at 5 to 10 mg per dose. Findings and caveats of the study: Scalp samples also yield sequences from resident alphabeta T cells of normal skin. Higher clonality than in normal scalp was seen in lesional scalp, especially alopecia totalis/universalis.

This clone was counted only a few times. Its antigen is undetermined. As the sequencing template, cDNA was produced by extracting RNA and reverse transcribing it. TCRdb keeps only in-frame clones here, not all; method: immunoSEQ multiplex PCR. The sample lists roughly 250,000 clones, roughly 69% seen once, with 1.2% in the top ten. With 5 bases removed from V and 6 bases from J, the gap between germline ends came to 13 bases. The CDR3 contains 14 residues. Germline V lookup: CDR1 SEHNR, CDR2 FQNEAQ (reference sequence). Sequencing was performed on CD4+ T cells sorted from blood, taken at week 0. The receptor was derived from a human donor with alopecia areata. This chain uses TRBV7-9 with TRBJ2-2, with D maybe TRBD1 (6 bases). CDR3 bases: TGTGCCAGCAGCCCCCGACAGGTCGCCGGGGAGCTGTTTTTT. Translated: CASSPRQVAGELFF.